This T cell receptor beta chain was recorded in a study of shared clonotypes between healthy human individuals. Overall study findings and caveats: Despite large depth, rarefaction showed incomplete sorted-subset sequencing.

Details on this clone: Its antigen remains unidentified.

Naive CD8 populations comprised CD45RO-negative cells positively selected for CCR7, excluding terminally differentiated effector memory CD45RA+ cells. Here immunoSEQ multiplex PCR was the method, and the copy in TCRdb shows in-frame clones only, minus some. This table has approximately 600,000 clones, approximately 95% appearing once. The CDR3 is 15 residues long. With V trimmed by 1 base and J by 1 base, 3 bases remained unmatched. CDR1 and CDR2 (germline): SGHNT, YYREEE (reference sequence). The chain is built from TRBV5-4 and TRBJ2-5; 8 nucleotides agree with TRBD1. This TCR was sampled from a woman aged 25 to 39 in good health. The sequencing sample was made of naive CD8+ T cells sorted from blood. CDR3 DNA: TGTGCCAGCAGCTTGCCGGGACAGGTCCAAGAGACCCAGTACTTC. Protein product: CASSLPGQVQETQYF.